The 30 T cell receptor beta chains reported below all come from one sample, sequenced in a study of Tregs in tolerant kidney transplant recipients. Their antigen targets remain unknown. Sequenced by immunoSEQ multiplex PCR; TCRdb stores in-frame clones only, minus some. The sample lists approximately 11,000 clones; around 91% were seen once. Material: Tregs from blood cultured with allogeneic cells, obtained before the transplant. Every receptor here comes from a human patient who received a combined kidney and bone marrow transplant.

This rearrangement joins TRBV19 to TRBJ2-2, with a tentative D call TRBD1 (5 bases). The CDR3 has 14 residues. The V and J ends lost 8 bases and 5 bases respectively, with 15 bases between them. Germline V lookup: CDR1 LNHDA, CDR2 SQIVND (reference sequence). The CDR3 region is CASRDLQETGELFF. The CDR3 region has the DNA TGTGCCAGTCGAGACCTACAGGAGACCGGGGAGCTGTTTTTT.

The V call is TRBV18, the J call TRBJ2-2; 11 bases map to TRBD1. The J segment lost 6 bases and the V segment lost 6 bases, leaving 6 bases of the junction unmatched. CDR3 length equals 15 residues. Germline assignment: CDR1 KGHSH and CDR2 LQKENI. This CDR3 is CASSADRGLAGELFF. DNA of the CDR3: TGTGCCAGCTCGGCGGACAGGGGGCTCGCCGGGGAGCTGTTTTTT.

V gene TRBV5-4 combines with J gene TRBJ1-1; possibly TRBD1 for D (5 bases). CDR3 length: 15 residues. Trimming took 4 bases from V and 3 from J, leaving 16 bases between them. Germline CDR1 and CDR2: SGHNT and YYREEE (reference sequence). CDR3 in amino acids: CASSQRGTEDTEAFF. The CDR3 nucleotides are TGTGCCAGCAGCCAGAGGGGAACAGAGGACACTGAAGCTTTCTTT.

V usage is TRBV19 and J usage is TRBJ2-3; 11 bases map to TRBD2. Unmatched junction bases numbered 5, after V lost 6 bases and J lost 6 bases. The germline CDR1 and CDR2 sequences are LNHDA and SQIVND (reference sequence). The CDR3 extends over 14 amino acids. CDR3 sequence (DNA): TGTGCCAGTAGCTCCACTAGCGGGAGTGATACGCAGTATTTT. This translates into CASSSTSGSDTQYF.

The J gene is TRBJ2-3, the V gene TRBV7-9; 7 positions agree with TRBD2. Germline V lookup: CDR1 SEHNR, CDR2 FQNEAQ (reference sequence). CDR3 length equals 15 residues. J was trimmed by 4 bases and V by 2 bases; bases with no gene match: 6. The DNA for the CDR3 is TGTGCCAGCAGCTTATCCACCGGACTAGCAGATACGCAGTATTTT. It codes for CASSLSTGLADTQYF.

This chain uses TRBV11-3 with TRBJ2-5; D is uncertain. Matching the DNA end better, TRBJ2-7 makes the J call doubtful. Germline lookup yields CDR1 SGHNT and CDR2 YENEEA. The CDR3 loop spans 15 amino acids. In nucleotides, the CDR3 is TGTGCCAGCAGCTTAGGGACCTCGCTTCCCAACGAGCAGTACTTC. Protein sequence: CASSLGTSLPNEQYF.

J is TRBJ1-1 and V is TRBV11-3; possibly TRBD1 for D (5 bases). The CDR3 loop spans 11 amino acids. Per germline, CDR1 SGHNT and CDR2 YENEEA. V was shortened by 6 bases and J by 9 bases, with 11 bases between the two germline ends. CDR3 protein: CASSSGFKAFF. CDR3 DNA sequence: TGTGCCAGCAGTTCAGGGTTTAAAGCTTTCTTT. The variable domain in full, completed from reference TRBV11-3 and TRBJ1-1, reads EAGVVQSPRYKIIEKKQPVAFWCNPISGHNTLYWYLQNLGQGPELLIRYENEEAVDDSQLPKDRFSAERLKGVDSTLKIQPAELGDSAVYLCASSSGFKAFFGQGTRLTVV.

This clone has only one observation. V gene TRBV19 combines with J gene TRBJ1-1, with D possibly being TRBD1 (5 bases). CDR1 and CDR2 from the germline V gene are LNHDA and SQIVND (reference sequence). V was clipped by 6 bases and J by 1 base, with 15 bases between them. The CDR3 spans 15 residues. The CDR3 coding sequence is TGTGCCAGTAGGGGACGATACAGGAGGAACACTGAAGCTTTCTTT. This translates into CASRGRYRRNTEAFF.

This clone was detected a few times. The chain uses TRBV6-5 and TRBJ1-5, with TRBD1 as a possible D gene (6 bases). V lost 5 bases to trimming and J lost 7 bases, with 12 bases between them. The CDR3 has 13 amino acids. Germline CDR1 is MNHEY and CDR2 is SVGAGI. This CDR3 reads CASSQTGPQPQHF. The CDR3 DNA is TGTGCCAGCAGTCAAACAGGGCCCCAGCCCCAGCATTTT.

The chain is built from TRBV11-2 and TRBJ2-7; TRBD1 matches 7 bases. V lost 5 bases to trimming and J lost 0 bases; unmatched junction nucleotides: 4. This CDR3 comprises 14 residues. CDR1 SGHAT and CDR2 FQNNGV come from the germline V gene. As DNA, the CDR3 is TGTGCCAGCAGCCCGGGACAGTACTCCTACGAGCAGTACTTC. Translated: CASSPGQYSYEQYF.

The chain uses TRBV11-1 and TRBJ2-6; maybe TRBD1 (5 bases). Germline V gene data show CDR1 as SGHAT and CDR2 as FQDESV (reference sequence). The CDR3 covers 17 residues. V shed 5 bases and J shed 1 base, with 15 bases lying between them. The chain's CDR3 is CASSKTASSSGANVLTF. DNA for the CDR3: TGTGCCAGCAGCAAGACAGCCTCCTCGTCTGGGGCCAACGTCCTGACTTTC.

For the CDR3, the DNA is TGTGCCAGCAGCTTTAGGGTTAGCGGCCCCGCCACGGGAGAGCAGTACTTC. Translation: CASSFRVSGPATGEQYF. This sequence joins TRBV7-7 and TRBJ2-7; TRBD2 is a possible D gene (6 bases). This CDR3 is 17 amino acids long. The germline gives CDR1 SSHAT, CDR2 FNYEAQ (reference sequence). Deletions cut 3 bases from V and 7 bases from J, with 25 bases between.

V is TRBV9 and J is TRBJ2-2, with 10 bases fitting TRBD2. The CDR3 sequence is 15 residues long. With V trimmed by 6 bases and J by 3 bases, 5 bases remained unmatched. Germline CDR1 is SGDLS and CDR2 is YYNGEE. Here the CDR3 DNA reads TGTGCCAGCACCAGAAGCGGGGGGGACACCGGGGAGCTGTTTTTT. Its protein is CASTRSGGDTGELFF.

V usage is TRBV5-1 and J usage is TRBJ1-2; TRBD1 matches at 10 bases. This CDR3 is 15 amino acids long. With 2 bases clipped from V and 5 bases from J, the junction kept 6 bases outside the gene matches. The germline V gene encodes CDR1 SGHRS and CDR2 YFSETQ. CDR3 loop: CASSLWDRGVYGYTF. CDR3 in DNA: TGCGCCAGCAGCTTATGGGACAGGGGAGTATATGGCTACACCTTC.

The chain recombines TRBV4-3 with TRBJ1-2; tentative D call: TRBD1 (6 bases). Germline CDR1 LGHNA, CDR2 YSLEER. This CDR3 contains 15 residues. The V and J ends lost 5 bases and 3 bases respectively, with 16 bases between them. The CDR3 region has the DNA TGCGCCAGCAGCTTTCAGGGGTCCGGATACTATGGCTACACCTTC. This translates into CASSFQGSGYYGYTF.

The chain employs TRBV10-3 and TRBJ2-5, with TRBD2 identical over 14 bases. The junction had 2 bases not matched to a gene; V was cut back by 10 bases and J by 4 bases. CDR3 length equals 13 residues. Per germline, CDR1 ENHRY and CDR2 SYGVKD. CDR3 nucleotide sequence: TGTGCCACCGGACTAGCGGGGGGAGAGACCCAGTACTTC. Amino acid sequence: CATGLAGGETQYF.

The CDR3 here is CASSPQGTPQETQYF. In DNA, the CDR3 is TGTGCCAGCAGTCCACAGGGGACACCTCAAGAGACCCAGTACTTC. The chain uses TRBV28 and TRBJ2-5, with 7 bases identical to TRBD1. Trimming removed 5 bases from V and 2 bases from J; junction bases left unmatched: 8. Germline CDR1 and CDR2: MDHEN and SYDVKM. This CDR3 comprises 15 residues.

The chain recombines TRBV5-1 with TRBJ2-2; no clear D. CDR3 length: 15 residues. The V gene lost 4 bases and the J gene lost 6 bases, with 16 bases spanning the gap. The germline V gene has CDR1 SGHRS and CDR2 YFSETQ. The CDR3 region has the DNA TGCGCCAGCAGCCCGACCTCTAGAGTTGCCGGGGAGCTGTTTTTT. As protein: CASSPTSRVAGELFF.

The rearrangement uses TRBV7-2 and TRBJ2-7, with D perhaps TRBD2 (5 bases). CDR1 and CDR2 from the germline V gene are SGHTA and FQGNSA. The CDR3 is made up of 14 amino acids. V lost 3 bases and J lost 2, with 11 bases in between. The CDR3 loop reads CASSFSPGTYEQYF. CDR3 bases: TGTGCCAGCAGCTTCAGCCCGGGGACCTACGAGCAGTACTTC.

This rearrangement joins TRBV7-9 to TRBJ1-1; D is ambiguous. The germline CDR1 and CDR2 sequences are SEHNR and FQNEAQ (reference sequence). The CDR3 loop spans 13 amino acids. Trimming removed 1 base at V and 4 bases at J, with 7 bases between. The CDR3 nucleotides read TGTGCCAGCAGCTTAGGAGGCGTCACTGAAGCTTTCTTT. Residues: CASSLGGVTEAFF.

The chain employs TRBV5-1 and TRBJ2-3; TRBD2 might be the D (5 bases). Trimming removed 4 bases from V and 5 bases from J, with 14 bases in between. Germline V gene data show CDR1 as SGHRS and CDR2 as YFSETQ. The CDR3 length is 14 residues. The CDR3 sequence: CASSGGSLGDTQYF. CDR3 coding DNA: TGCGCCAGCAGCGGCGGGTCTCTTGGAGATACGCAGTATTTT.

The CDR3 loop reads CASSPRTIGGGEQYF. The DNA for the CDR3 is TGTGCCAGCAGCCCCCGGACCATCGGAGGGGGCGAGCAGTACTTC. The chain joins TRBV5-6 to TRBJ2-7; D possibly uses TRBD1 or TRBD2 (6 bases each). The V and J ends lost 4 bases and 6 bases respectively, with 20 bases between them. The CDR3 runs 15 residues. Germline values: CDR1 SGHDT, CDR2 YYEEEE.

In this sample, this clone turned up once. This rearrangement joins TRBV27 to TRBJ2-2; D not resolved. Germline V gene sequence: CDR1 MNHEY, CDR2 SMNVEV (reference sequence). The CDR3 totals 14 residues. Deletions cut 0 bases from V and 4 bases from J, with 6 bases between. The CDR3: CASSLSQPTGELFF. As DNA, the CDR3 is TGTGCCAGCAGTTTATCGCAGCCCACCGGGGAGCTGTTTTTT.

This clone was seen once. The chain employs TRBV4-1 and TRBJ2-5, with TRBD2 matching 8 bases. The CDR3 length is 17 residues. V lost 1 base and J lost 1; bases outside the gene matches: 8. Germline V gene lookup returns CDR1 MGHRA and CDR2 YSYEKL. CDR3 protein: CASSQGEVGTSQETQYF. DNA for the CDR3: TGCGCCAGCAGCCAAGGCGAGGTTGGGACTAGCCAAGAGACCCAGTACTTC.

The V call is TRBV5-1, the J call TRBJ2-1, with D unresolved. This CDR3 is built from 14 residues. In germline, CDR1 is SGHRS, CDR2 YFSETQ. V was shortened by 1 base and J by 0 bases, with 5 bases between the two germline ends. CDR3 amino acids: CASSLILSYNEQFF. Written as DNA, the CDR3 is TGCGCCAGCAGCTTGATCCTCTCCTACAATGAGCAGTTCTTC. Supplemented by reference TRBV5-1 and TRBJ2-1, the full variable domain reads KAGVTQTPRYLIKTRGQQVTLSCSPISGHRSVSWYQQTPGQGLQFLFEYFSETQRNKGNFPGRFSGRQFSNSRSEMNVSTLELGDSALYLCASSLILSYNEQFFGPGTRLTVL.

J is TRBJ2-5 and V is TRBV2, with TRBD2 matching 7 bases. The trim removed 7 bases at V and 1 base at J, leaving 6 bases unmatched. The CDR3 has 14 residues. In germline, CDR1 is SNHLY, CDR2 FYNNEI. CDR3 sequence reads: CASNRGVLQETQYF. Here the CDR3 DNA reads TGTGCCAGCAACCGGGGGGTACTCCAAGAGACCCAGTACTTC.

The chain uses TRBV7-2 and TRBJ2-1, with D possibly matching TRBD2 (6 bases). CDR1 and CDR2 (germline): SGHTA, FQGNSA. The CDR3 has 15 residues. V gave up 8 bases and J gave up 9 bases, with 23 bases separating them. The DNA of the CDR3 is TGTGCCAGCCGTTACGTCGGGACTTCCCCCCTTGAGCAGTTCTTC. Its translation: CASRYVGTSPLEQFF.

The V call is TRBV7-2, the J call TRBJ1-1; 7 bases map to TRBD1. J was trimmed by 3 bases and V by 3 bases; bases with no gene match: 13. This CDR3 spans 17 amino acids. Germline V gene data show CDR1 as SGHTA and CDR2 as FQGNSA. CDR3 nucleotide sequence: TGTGCCAGCAGCTTCTATTCAGGGGGGGCTTGGGACACTGAAGCTTTCTTT. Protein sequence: CASSFYSGGAWDTEAFF.

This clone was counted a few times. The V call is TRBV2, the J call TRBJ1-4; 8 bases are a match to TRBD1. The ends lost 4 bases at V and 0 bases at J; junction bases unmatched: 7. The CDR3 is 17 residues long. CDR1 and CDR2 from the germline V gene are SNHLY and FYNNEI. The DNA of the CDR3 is TGTGCCAGCAGTGGGGTAGGGACAGGAGCAACTAATGAAAAACTGTTTTTT. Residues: CASSGVGTGATNEKLFF.

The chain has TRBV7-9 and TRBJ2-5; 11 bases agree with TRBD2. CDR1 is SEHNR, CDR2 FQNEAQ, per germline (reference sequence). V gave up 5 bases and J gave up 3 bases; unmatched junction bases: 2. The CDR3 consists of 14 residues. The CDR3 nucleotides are TGTGCCAGCAGCCCGGGACTAGCGGAAGAGACCCAGTACTTC. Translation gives CASSPGLAEETQYF.